This TCR beta chain was captured by sequencing in a study of blood T cell repertoires in COVID-19. Study overall: Material from acute and convalescent COVID-19 was sourced from the United States, Italy and Spain. In each case, the material was cDNA or gDNA derived from T cells, B-cell-depleted T cells, or PBMCs.

Clones were sequenced by immunoSEQ multiplex PCR, and TCRdb holds only the in-frame ones, with some missing. Seen here are some 96,000 clones, approximately 93% observed once, and the top ten hold 2% to 2.5%. The germline V gene has CDR1 LNHDA and CDR2 SQIVND (reference sequence). The ends lost 5 bases at V and 8 bases at J; junction bases unmatched: 8. The length of the CDR3 is 15 residues. This receptor was obtained from a man aged 45-60 years with active COVID-19. The sample taken for sequencing was peripheral blood. The J gene is TRBJ2-1, the V gene TRBV19; 11 bases are a match to TRBD2. The CDR3 is CASSALAGGRDEQFF. In DNA form, the CDR3 reads TGTGCCAGTAGTGCTCTAGCGGGGGGCCGTGATGAGCAGTTCTTC.